This TCR beta chain was profiled in a study of cytomegalovirus exposure and HLA in healthy donors. Researchers ran the PCR with 60 Vbeta and 13 Jbeta primers. The data were produced by immunoSEQ multiplex PCR, yet TCRdb's version contains in-frame clones alone and is incomplete. In the table there are 160,000 or so clones, about four fifths of which are singletons. Trimming took 0 bases from V and 7 from J, leaving 10 bases between them. The CDR3 has 15 amino acids. Germline CDR1 and CDR2: MNHEY and SVGAGI. The TCR originated in a woman between 18 and 29 years old in good health and CMV-seropositive. The chain uses TRBV6-5 and TRBJ1-6, with D hard to call. Sequenced input: PBMCs. This chain's CDR3 is CASSYSSGMNSPLHF. CDR3 bases: TGTGCCAGCAGTTACTCATCCGGGATGAATTCACCCCTCCACTTT.